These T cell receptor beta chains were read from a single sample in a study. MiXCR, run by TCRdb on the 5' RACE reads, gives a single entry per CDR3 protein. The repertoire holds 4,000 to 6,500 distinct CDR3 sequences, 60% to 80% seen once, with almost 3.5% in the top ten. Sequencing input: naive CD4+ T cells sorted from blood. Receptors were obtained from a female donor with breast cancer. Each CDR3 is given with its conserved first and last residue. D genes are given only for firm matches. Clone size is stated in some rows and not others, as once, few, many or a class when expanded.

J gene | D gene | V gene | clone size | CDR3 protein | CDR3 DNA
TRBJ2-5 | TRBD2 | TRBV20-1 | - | CSATPSTSGGLGETQYF | TGCAGTGCCACTCCCTCGACTAGCGGGGGGTTGGGAGAGACCCAGTACTTC
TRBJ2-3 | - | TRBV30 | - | CAWSLSDLSTDTQYF | TGTGCCTGGAGTTTATCGGACTTAAGCACAGATACGCAGTATTTT
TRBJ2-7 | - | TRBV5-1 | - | CASSPSTVGAPEQYF | TGCGCCAGCAGCCCCTCAACGGTGGGGGCGCCCGAGCAGTACTTC
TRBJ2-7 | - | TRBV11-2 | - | CASSLDRKQPLDF | TGTGCCAGCAGCTTAGATCGTAAGCAGCCCTTGGACTTC
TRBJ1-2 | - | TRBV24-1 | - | CATSGGGDYGYTF | TGTGCCACCAGTGGAGGGGGAGACTATGGCTACACCTTC
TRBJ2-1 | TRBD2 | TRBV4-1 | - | CASSSGTSGRGSYNEQFF | TGCGCCAGCAGCTCCGGGACTAGCGGGAGGGGGTCCTACAATGAGCAGTTCTTC
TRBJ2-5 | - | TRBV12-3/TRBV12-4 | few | CASSFGQTLYQETQYF | TGTGCCAGCAGTTTCGGGCAGACTCTGTACCAAGAGACCCAGTACTTC
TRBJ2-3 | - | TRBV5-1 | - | CASSMASTVGITDTQYF | TGCGCCAGCAGTATGGCTTCCACTGTAGGAATCACAGATACGCAGTATTTT
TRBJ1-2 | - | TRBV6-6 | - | CASNSGQLYGYTF | TGTGCCAGCAATTCAGGACAGCTCTATGGCTACACCTTC
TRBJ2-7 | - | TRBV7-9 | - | CASSLGSAFGEQYF | TGTGCCAGCAGCTTAGGTAGCGCCTTTGGCGAGCAGTACTTC
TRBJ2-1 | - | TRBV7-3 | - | CASSFDSSSYNEQFF | TGTGCCAGCAGCTTCGACTCGAGCTCCTACAATGAGCAGTTCTTC
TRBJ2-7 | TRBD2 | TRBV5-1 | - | CASSLAGGGSYEQYF | TGCGCCAGCAGCCTGGCTGGGGGGGGATCCTACGAGCAGTACTTC
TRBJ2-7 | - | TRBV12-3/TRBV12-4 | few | CASSTQVQSYEQYF | TGTGCCAGCAGTACACAGGTGCAAAGCTACGAGCAGTACTTC
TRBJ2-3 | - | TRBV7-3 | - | CASSLSPSDTQYF | TGTGCCAGCAGCTTATCCCCGTCAGATACGCAGTATTTT
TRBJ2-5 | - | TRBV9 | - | CASSVGLGDCQETQYF | TGTGCCAGCAGCGTAGGGCTAGGGGACTGTCAAGAGACCCAGTACTTC
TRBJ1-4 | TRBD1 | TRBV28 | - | CASTPGQTNEKLFF | TGTGCCAGCACCCCGGGACAGACAAATGAAAAACTGTTTTTT
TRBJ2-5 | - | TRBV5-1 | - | CASSSSTRQVLETQYF | TGCGCCAGCAGCTCCTCCACCAGACAGGTATTGGAGACCCAGTACTTC
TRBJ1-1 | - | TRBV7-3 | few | CASRPGRGGEAFF | TGTGCCAGCAGACCTGGACGGGGAGGTGAAGCTTTCTTT
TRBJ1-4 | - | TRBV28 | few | CASSLAEKLFF | TGTGCCAGCAGTTTGGCGGAAAAACTGTTTTTT
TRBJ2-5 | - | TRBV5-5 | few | CASSLPRELETQYF | TGTGCCAGCAGCTTGCCCAGGGAGTTGGAGACCCAGTACTTC